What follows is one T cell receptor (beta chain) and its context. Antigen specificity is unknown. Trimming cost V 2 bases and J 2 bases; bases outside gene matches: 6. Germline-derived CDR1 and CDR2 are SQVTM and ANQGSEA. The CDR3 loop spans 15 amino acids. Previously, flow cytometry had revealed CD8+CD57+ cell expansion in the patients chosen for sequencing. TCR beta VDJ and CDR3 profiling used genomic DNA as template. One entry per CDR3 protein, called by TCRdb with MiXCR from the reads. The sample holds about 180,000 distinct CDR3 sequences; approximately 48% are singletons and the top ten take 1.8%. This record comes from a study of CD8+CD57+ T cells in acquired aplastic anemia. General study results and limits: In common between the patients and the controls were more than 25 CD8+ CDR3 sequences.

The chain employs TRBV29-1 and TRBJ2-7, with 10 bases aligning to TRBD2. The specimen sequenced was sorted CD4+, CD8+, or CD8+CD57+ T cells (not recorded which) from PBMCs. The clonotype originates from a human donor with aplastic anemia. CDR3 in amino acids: CSVEIFTSGAYEQYF. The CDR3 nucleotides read TGCAGCGTTGAAATTTTTACTAGCGGGGCCTACGAGCAGTACTTC.